Listed below are T cell receptor beta chains from one sample, sequenced in a study of sequential checkpoint blockade in melanoma. Here immunoSEQ multiplex PCR was the method, and the copy in TCRdb shows in-frame clones only, minus some. This sample has about 20,000 clones, with roughly four fifths found just once. This sample comprised CD8+ T cells sorted from blood (inferred from file names), obtained from a patient given nivolumab and ipilimumab in sequence. The receptors come from a human donor with melanoma. Each CDR3 is given with its conserved first and last residue. A D gene is named only where the DNA matches it firmly. Clone sizes are given selectively: once, few, many, or a class where the clone is expanded.

v_gene,abundance,j_gene,d_gene,CDR3aa,CDR3nt
TRBV5-6,NA,TRBJ1-1,NA,CASSQQWNTEAFF,TGTGCCAGCAGCCAACAGTGGAACACTGAAGCTTTCTTT
TRBV6-5,few,TRBJ1-1,NA,CASHTQGHAEAFF,TGTGCCAGCCATACCCAGGGGCATGCTGAAGCTTTCTTT
TRBV19,NA,TRBJ1-1,NA,CASSPALGGKEAFF,TGTGCCAGTAGTCCGGCTTTAGGCGGGAAAGAAGCTTTCTTT
TRBV6-5,few,TRBJ2-7,TRBD2,CASRRTSGGAEQYF,TGTGCCAGCAGACGGACTAGCGGGGGTGCCGAGCAGTACTTC
TRBV19,few,TRBJ1-2,TRBD1,CASSPGQVLGYTF,TGTGCCAGTAGTCCAGGACAGGTACTGGGCTACACCTTC
TRBV11-2,NA,TRBJ2-7,TRBD1,CASSSGTGEVEQYF,TGTGCCAGCAGCTCGGGGACAGGGGAAGTCGAGCAGTACTTC
TRBV27,once,TRBJ2-1,TRBD1,CASSLAGGRGNEQFF,TGTGCCAGCAGTTTAGCAGGGGGCAGGGGCAATGAGCAGTTCTTC
TRBV2,NA,TRBJ1-2,TRBD1,CASSDVSTGGYGYTF,TGTGCCAGCAGTGACGTTAGTACAGGGGGCTATGGCTACACCTTC
TRBV7-6,once,TRBJ2-7,TRBD1,CASNEGGTGGYEQYF,TGTGCCAGCAACGAGGGGGGGACAGGGGGCTACGAGCAGTACTTC
TRBV14,NA,TRBJ2-1,TRBD1,CASSHRTGELNEQFF,TGTGCCAGCAGCCACAGAACAGGGGAGTTGAATGAGCAGTTCTTC
TRBV7-3,NA,TRBJ2-1,TRBD2,CASSATGGPYNEQFF,TGTGCCAGCAGCGCAACGGGGGGGCCGTACAATGAGCAGTTCTTC
TRBV6-5,NA,TRBJ2-7,TRBD1,CASSSGTGISYEQYF,TGTGCCAGCAGCTCCGGGACAGGGATCTCCTACGAGCAGTACTTC
TRBV7-3,NA,TRBJ2-5,TRBD2,CASSPLAGGPQETQYF,TGTGCCAGCAGCCCACTTGCGGGGGGACCTCAAGAGACCCAGTACTTC
TRBV9,NA,TRBJ2-7,NA,CASSGGQGSTEYEQYF,TGTGCCAGCAGCGGAGGCCAGGGTTCGACTGAATACGAGCAGTACTTC
TRBV5-4,NA,TRBJ2-5,NA,CASSLEGLGETQYF,TGTGCCAGCAGCTTGGAGGGGCTGGGAGAGACCCAGTACTTC
TRBV7-7,NA,TRBJ2-2,TRBD2,CASSLRGANTGELFF,TGTGCTAGCAGCTTGCGGGGGGCGAACACCGGGGAGCTGTTTTTT
TRBV6-5,NA,TRBJ1-1,NA,CASSYVRLNTEAFF,TGTGCCAGCAGTTACGTCAGGTTGAACACTGAAGCTTTCTTT
TRBV10-3,NA,TRBJ1-1,TRBD1,CATNYRDSEAFF,TGTGCCACGAATTACAGGGACAGTGAAGCTTTCTTT
TRBV27,NA,TRBJ2-1,TRBD1,CASSPRRTGLYNEQFF,TGTGCCAGCAGTCCCCGCCGGACAGGGCTCTACAATGAGCAGTTCTTC
TRBV18,once,TRBJ1-4,TRBD1,CASSPKGQGEPNEKLFF,TGTGCCAGCTCACCGAAAGGACAGGGTGAACCTAATGAAAAACTGTTTTTT
TRBV23-1,NA,TRBJ2-7,NA,CASSPPKSFSSYEQYF,TGCGCCAGCAGTCCCCCCAAGTCCTTCAGCTCCTACGAGCAGTACTTC
TRBV5-6,NA,TRBJ2-3,TRBD1,CASSSQTGTGRSTQYF,TGTGCCAGCAGCTCCCAAACCGGGACAGGGAGAAGTACGCAGTATTTT
TRBV15,NA,TRBJ1-1,TRBD1,CATSVDRGQNTEAFF,TGTGCCACCAGCGTGGACAGGGGGCAGAACACTGAAGCTTTCTTT
TRBV9,NA,TRBJ2-2,TRBD1,CASSVDGDRGGYTGELFF,TGTGCCAGCAGCGTAGACGGGGACAGGGGAGGGTACACCGGGGAGCTGTTTTTT
TRBV4-3,NA,TRBJ1-2,TRBD1,CASSQADRASLNYGYTF,TGCGCCAGCAGCCAAGCGGACAGGGCGTCCCTAAACTATGGCTACACCTTC
TRBV19,few,TRBJ1-4,NA,CASSDDSFEKLFF,TGTGCCAGTAGCGACGACAGTTTTGAAAAACTGTTTTTT
TRBV30,once,TRBJ1-1,NA,CAWSWGGRGVSGTEAFF,TGTGCCTGGAGTTGGGGAGGGAGGGGGGTATCGGGCACTGAAGCTTTCTTT
TRBV6-1,NA,TRBJ1-1,NA,CASSEDPGNTEAFF,TGTGCCAGCAGTGAAGATCCGGGGAACACTGAAGCTTTCTTT